Below are 14 T cell receptor beta chains sequenced from a single sample in a study of shared clonotypes between healthy human individuals. The assay was immunoSEQ multiplex PCR, and TCRdb's table has in-frame clones only and misses some. Of under 600,000 clones in the sample, about 96% were seen once. The sample comprised naive CD4+ T cells sorted from blood. Subset meaning: CD45RA+ positively selected. The receptor set was obtained from a woman aged 30 to 39 in good health.

This clone has only one observation. The genes are TRBV28 and TRBJ1-2, with D possibly matching TRBD1 (5 bases). The germline gives CDR1 MDHEN, CDR2 SYDVKM. This CDR3 comprises 12 residues. The V gene lost 9 bases and the J gene lost 5 bases, with 13 bases spanning the gap. The CDR3 region is CASTTGAYGYTF. CDR3 coding DNA: TGTGCCAGTACGACTGGGGCGTATGGCTACACCTTC.

The chain joins TRBV5-6 to TRBJ2-7; 10 bases line up with TRBD2. The germline gives CDR1 SGHDT, CDR2 YYEEEE. Unmatched junction bases numbered 11, after V lost 4 bases and J lost 7 bases. The CDR3 has 15 residues. CDR3 bases: TGTGCCAGCAGCCAGAAGCTAGCGGGAGCCCGGGAGCAGTACTTC. Its translation is CASSQKLAGAREQYF.

The chain is built from TRBV25-1 and TRBJ1-2; D remains ambiguous. From germline, CDR1 is MGHDK and CDR2 SYGVNS. V lost 3 bases to trimming and J lost 2 bases, with 7 bases between them. This CDR3 spans 13 amino acids. CDR3 DNA: TGTGCCAGCAGTGAGACGGGGAACTATGGCTACACCTTC. It translates to CASSETGNYGYTF.

This chain joins TRBV7-7 and TRBJ2-5, with 10 positions matching TRBD2. After removal of 1 base from V and 5 bases from J, the junction contained 4 bases not matched to a gene. The CDR3 runs to 15 residues. Germline V gene sequence: CDR1 SSHAT, CDR2 FNYEAQ (reference sequence). The CDR3 reads CASSLGSGRVETQYF. The CDR3 coding sequence is TGTGCCAGCAGCTTAGGGAGCGGGAGGGTTGAGACCCAGTACTTC.

The chain recombines TRBV6-4 with TRBJ1-1; D gene unclear. Germline CDR1 and CDR2: MRHNA and SNTAGT. Trimming shortened V by 5 bases and J by 3 bases, and 13 bases separated the two germline ends. The CDR3 sequence is 14 residues long. This CDR3 reads CASSSQDSDTEAFF. The DNA for the CDR3 is TGTGCCAGCAGTTCCCAGGACTCGGACACTGAAGCTTTCTTT.

This clone was seen only once. This chain links TRBV6-1 with TRBJ2-7, with 11 bases fitting TRBD1. V was pared by 8 bases and J by 5 bases, with 11 bases of the junction left unmatched. This CDR3 is 15 amino acids long. Germline CDR1 MNHNS, CDR2 SASEGT. The CDR3 loop is CASGKGQGVWNEQYF. CDR3 coding DNA: TGTGCCAGCGGGAAGGGACAGGGGGTGTGGAACGAGCAGTACTTC.

V and J are TRBV28 and TRBJ2-1, with 9 bases aligning to TRBD2. V lost 10 bases, J lost 8 bases, and 9 bases stayed unmatched. From germline, CDR1 is MDHEN and CDR2 SYDVKM. The CDR3 has 13 amino acids. The CDR3 DNA reads TGTGCCATCGGAGCGGGAGGACGGCATGAGCAGTTCTTC. Translated: CAIGAGGRHEQFF.

This chain links TRBV10-3 with TRBJ2-7, with 8 positions matching TRBD2. The trim removed 6 bases at V and 5 bases at J, leaving 9 bases unmatched. Germline CDR1 reads ENHRY; CDR2 reads SYGVKD. CDR3 length: 14 amino acids. The CDR3: CAIRTSASGDEQYF. Written as DNA, the CDR3 is TGTGCCATCAGGACTAGCGCCTCAGGGGACGAGCAGTACTTC.

The chain joins TRBV6-5 to TRBJ2-7, with D tentatively TRBD1 or TRBD2 (6 bases each). V dropped 4 bases and J dropped 3 bases, with 13 bases sitting between them. Germline values: CDR1 MNHEY, CDR2 SVGAGI. This CDR3 region has 14 residues. In DNA form, the CDR3 reads TGTGCCAGCAGTTCTGCGGGACACTACTACGAGCAGTACTTC. It yields the protein CASSSAGHYYEQYF.

The CDR3 protein is CASSPIDRRLLQPQHF. CDR3 nucleotides: TGTGCCAGCAGTCCCATAGACAGACGGCTCCTTCAGCCCCAGCATTTT. This chain uses TRBV28 with TRBJ1-5, with a possible D match to TRBD1 (5 bases). Deletions cut 5 bases from V and 6 bases from J, with 20 bases between. The CDR3 consists of 16 residues. CDR1 is MDHEN, CDR2 SYDVKM, per germline.

The V call is TRBV19, the J call TRBJ1-5, with a weak D call TRBD1 (5 bases). V was pared by 3 bases and J by 1 base, with 10 bases between. Germline V gives CDR1 LNHDA, CDR2 SQIVND (reference sequence). The CDR3 is 15 amino acids. CDR3 amino acids: CASSISRASNQPQHF. As DNA, the CDR3 is TGTGCCAGTAGTATCAGCAGGGCAAGCAATCAGCCCCAGCATTTT.

This CDR3 reads CASSFGSGSGTQYF. The CDR3 DNA follows: TGTGCCAGCAGTTTCGGTAGCGGATCGGGTACGCAGTATTTT. The V and J genes are TRBV28 and TRBJ2-3; tentative D call: TRBD2 (6 bases). Germline CDR1 is MDHEN and CDR2 is SYDVKM. The V and J ends lost 3 bases and 8 bases respectively, with 15 bases between them. The CDR3 extends over 14 amino acids.

CDR3 in DNA: TGTGCCAGCAGCCAAGATACCCGGGGGATCTCGAAAACCACCGGGGAGCTGTTTTTT. Its protein is CASSQDTRGISKTTGELFF. This chain joins TRBV14 and TRBJ2-2; TRBD2 might be the D (6 bases). CDR3 size: 19 residues. Germline loops: CDR1 SGHDN, CDR2 FVKESK. Trimming shortened V by 0 bases and J by 4 bases, and 21 bases separated the two germline ends.

The genes are TRBV7-6 and TRBJ2-3, with TRBD2 matching over 7 bases. After removal of 0 bases from V and 5 bases from J, the junction contained 8 bases not matched to a gene. Germline V CDR1 and CDR2: SGHVS, FNYEAQ. This CDR3 has 16 residues. CDR3 sequence: CASSLAAPAGIDTQYF. As DNA, the CDR3 is TGTGCCAGCAGCTTAGCTGCTCCAGCGGGGATAGATACGCAGTATTTT.